A single sample is the source of the 31 T cell receptor beta chains below, sequenced in a study of neurological immune-mediated disorders. TCRdb re-derived calls from the 5' RACE reads in MiXCR, one entry per CDR3 protein. The sample lists around 62,000 distinct CDR3 sequences, 3.5% to 5% seen once, with roughly 2.8% in the top ten. The material sequenced was PBMCs. These receptors were obtained from a man aged 50 to 60 with multiple sclerosis.

This clonotype was seen at least ten times. The chain has TRBV29-1 and TRBJ2-1; D uncertain. This CDR3 is built from 13 residues. The germline gives CDR1 SQVTM, CDR2 ANQGSEA. V lost 7 bases to trimming and J lost 9 bases, with 19 bases between them. This CDR3 is CSAQRDRIGEQFF. Written as DNA, the CDR3 is TGCAGCGCCCAGAGAGATCGAATAGGTGAGCAGTTCTTC.

The table lists this clonotype with many counts. The gene calls are TRBV7-2 and TRBJ2-3, with TRBD2 identical over 7 bases. Germline V gene sequence: CDR1 SGHTA, CDR2 FQGNSA. Unmatched junction bases numbered 4, after V lost 3 bases and J lost 4 bases. This CDR3 contains 14 residues. The CDR3 here is CASSFGGSADTQYF. DNA of the CDR3: TGTGCCAGCAGCTTCGGCGGGAGCGCAGATACGCAGTATTTT.

The table lists this clonotype with many counts. The chain uses TRBV7-8 and TRBJ2-5; D might be TRBD1 or TRBD2, each matching 6 bases. Trimming left V 4 bases short and J 5 bases short, with 17 bases between. Germline loops: CDR1 SGHVS, CDR2 FQNEAQ. This CDR3 has 15 amino acids. The CDR3 DNA is TGTGCCAGCAGCTCGGGGGCAGGGCCCGGGGAGACCCAGTACTTC. This gives the protein CASSSGAGPGETQYF.

This clonotype came up many times. In DNA, the CDR3 is TGTGCCAGCAGCCTAAGCGGGGGCCGCTACAATGAGCAGTTCTTC. It yields the protein CASSLSGGRYNEQFF. V usage is TRBV12-3 or TRBV12-4 and J usage is TRBJ2-1, with 8 bases identical to TRBD2. The V gene end was trimmed by 6 bases and the J gene end by 3 bases; junction bases not matched to a gene: 7. The CDR3 totals 15 residues.

This clonotype has a count of ten or more. This chain uses TRBV7-9 with TRBJ2-1; 12 bases fit TRBD1. CDR1 and CDR2 (germline): SEHNR, FQNEAQ (reference sequence). Trimming at V came to 2 bases and at J to 8 bases, leaving 7 bases not matched to a gene. This CDR3 is built from 16 residues. The CDR3: CASSLMLGQGADEQFF. CDR3 DNA sequence: TGTGCCAGCAGCTTAATGTTGGGACAGGGGGCAGATGAGCAGTTCTTC.

This clonotype was counted between two and nine times. The chain links TRBV11-2 to TRBJ2-7; D tentatively reads TRBD1 or TRBD2 (5 bases each). The CDR3 has 15 amino acids. V was trimmed by 1 base and J by 2 bases, leaving 12 bases between them. The germline V gene has CDR1 SGHAT and CDR2 FQNNGV. This CDR3 is CASSLVGQGAYEQYV. In nucleotides, the CDR3 is TGTGCCAGCAGCTTAGTAGGGCAGGGAGCCTACGAGCAGTACGTC.

This clonotype was seen ten or more times. V is TRBV13 and J is TRBJ1-1, with 8 bases identical to TRBD1. The CDR3 extends over 17 amino acids. With V trimmed by 0 bases and J by 0 bases, 6 bases remained unmatched. The germline gives CDR1 PRHDT, CDR2 FYEKMQ (reference sequence). CDR3 protein: CASSLGPGTGMNTEAFF. The CDR3 DNA follows: TGTGCCAGCAGCTTAGGTCCCGGGACAGGCATGAACACTGAAGCTTTCTTT.

This clonotype appeared many times. The gene calls are TRBV7-9 and TRBJ2-7; a possible D gene is TRBD1 (6 bases). This CDR3 spans 13 amino acids. CDR1 and CDR2 (germline): SEHNR, FQNEAQ (reference sequence). Trimming pared 4 bases from V and 3 bases from J, leaving 10 bases between. As DNA, the CDR3 is TGTGCCAGCAGCTCAGGACAGATCTACGAGCAGTACGTC. This encodes CASSSGQIYEQYV.

This clonotype was picked up many times. This rearrangement joins TRBV6-4 to TRBJ1-1; TRBD1 aligns across 8 bases. Germline V gene lookup returns CDR1 MRHNA and CDR2 SNTAGT. With 4 bases clipped from V and 5 bases from J, the junction kept 3 bases outside the gene matches. This CDR3 is 13 amino acids long. The CDR3, as DNA: TGTGCCAGCAGTGCCACAGGGGGGACTGAAGCTTTCTTT. Translation: CASSATGGTEAFF.

This clonotype was observed many times. The V gene is TRBV3-1, the J gene TRBJ2-5; D may be TRBD2 (5 bases). Per the germline V gene, CDR1 is LGHDT and CDR2 is YNNKEL (reference sequence). Trimming left V 4 bases short and J 5 bases short, with 23 bases between. The CDR3 loop spans 17 amino acids. CDR3 coding DNA: TGTGCCAGCAGCCTACCCCTCCGGGCTACCCCGGGGGAGACCCAGTACTTC. This codes for CASSLPLRATPGETQYF.

The sample holds many counts of this clonotype. The chain employs TRBV4-2 and TRBJ2-1; D gene uncertain. In germline, CDR1 is LGHNA, CDR2 YNFKEQ. V lost 1 base and J lost 1, with 11 bases in between. The CDR3 consists of 16 residues. The CDR3 DNA sequence: TGTGCCAGCAGCCAAGCTGCGGCATCGTCCTACAATGAGCAGTTCTTC. Amino acid sequence: CASSQAAASSYNEQFF.

This clonotype was recorded many times. The chain uses TRBV5-1 and TRBJ1-1, with D unresolved. CDR1 and CDR2 (germline): SGHRS, YFSETQ. This CDR3 has 16 amino acids. V shed 4 bases and J shed 1 base, with 17 bases lying between them. In DNA, the CDR3 is TGCGCCAGCAGCACATATGGGCTGCGAAAGAACACTGAAGCTTTCTTT. It translates to CASSTYGLRKNTEAFF.

In its sample, this clonotype was seen many times. The rearrangement links TRBV5-1 to TRBJ2-1; 8 nucleotides align to TRBD2. Germline CDR1 and CDR2: SGHRS and YFSETQ. Trimming at V came to 4 bases and at J to 0 bases, leaving 6 bases not matched to a gene. This CDR3 has 16 residues. The DNA of the CDR3 is TGCGCCAGCAGCCTAACTACTAGCGGCTCCTACAATGAGCAGTTCTTC. This gives the protein CASSLTTSGSYNEQFF. The complete variable domain, with remaining parts taken from reference TRBV5-1 and TRBJ2-1, reads KAGVTQTPRYLIKTRGQQVTLSCSPISGHRSVSWYQQTPGQGLQFLFEYFSETQRNKGNFPGRFSGRQFSNSRSEMNVSTLELGDSALYLCASSLTTSGSYNEQFFGPGTRLTVL.

This clonotype was seen repeatedly, ten times or more. The chain has TRBV6-6 and TRBJ2-1; tentative D call: TRBD1 (6 bases). The germline V and J ends were trimmed by 2 bases and 10 bases, with 18 bases remaining between them. Per germline, CDR1 MNHNY and CDR2 SVGAGI (reference sequence). This CDR3 spans 15 amino acids. CDR3 DNA sequence: TGTGCCAGCAGTTACAGAGACAGGACCAGTAAAGAGCAGTTCTTC. Its protein is CASSYRDRTSKEQFF.

The sample holds many counts of this clonotype. V gene TRBV24-1 combines with J gene TRBJ2-5; D could derive from TRBD1 or TRBD2 (6 bases each). The CDR3 length is 13 residues. The V and J ends lost 4 bases and 4 bases respectively, with 9 bases between them. In germline, CDR1 is KGHDR, CDR2 SFDVKD. As DNA, the CDR3 is TGTGCCACCAGTGACGAGGGGGGAGAGACCCAGTACTTC. It specifies CATSDEGGETQYF.

This clonotype was observed at least ten times. V is TRBV29-1 and J is TRBJ2-2; tentatively, D is TRBD2 (6 bases). The germline gives CDR1 SQVTM, CDR2 ANQGSEA. V lost 7 bases and J lost 1, with 7 bases in between. CDR3 size: 12 residues. The CDR3 region has the DNA TGCAGCGCTAGCGTGAACACCGGGGAGCTGTTTTTT. It specifies CSASVNTGELFF.

This clonotype was observed at least ten times. The rearrangement joins TRBV6-1 to TRBJ2-7; D is uncertain. Trimming stripped 7 bases from V and 0 bases from J, with 19 bases between. The CDR3 has 16 residues. Germline CDR1 MNHNS, CDR2 SASEGT. CDR3 residues: CASTRAVFGSSYEQYV. Written as DNA, the CDR3 is TGTGCCAGCACCCGTGCAGTTTTCGGTAGCTCCTACGAGCAGTACGTC.

This clonotype was detected many times. The CDR3 sequence is CSAVGQGNEKLFF. In nucleotides, the CDR3 is TGCAGTGCAGTGGGACAGGGTAATGAAAAACTGTTTTTT. The chain recombines TRBV20-1 with TRBJ1-4; TRBD1 matches 9 bases. The CDR3 runs 13 residues. J lost 4 bases, V lost 6 bases, and 3 bases had no gene match. Per germline, CDR1 DFQATT and CDR2 SNEGSKA (reference sequence).

This clonotype was recorded many times. The V call is TRBV20-1, the J call TRBJ2-3, with 7 bases matching TRBD2. Germline V gene sequence: CDR1 DFQATT, CDR2 SNEGSKA (reference sequence). The CDR3 extends over 14 amino acids. After removal of 5 bases from V and 0 bases from J, the junction contained 5 bases not matched to a gene. CDR3 sequence: CSAWSSGSTDTQYF. The CDR3, as DNA: TGCAGTGCTTGGTCTAGCGGCAGCACAGATACGCAGTATTTT.

This clonotype was detected a few times. The chain is built from TRBV20-1 and TRBJ1-1; D call uncertain. The CDR3 contains 14 residues. Germline values: CDR1 DFQATT, CDR2 SNEGSKA (reference sequence). The germline V and J ends were trimmed by 3 bases and 4 bases, with 15 bases remaining between them. The CDR3 is CSASPGKVITEAFF. The CDR3 region has the DNA TGCAGTGCTAGCCCTGGAAAGGTCATCACTGAAGCTTTCTTT.

Many counts were recorded for this clonotype. The DNA of the CDR3 is TGCGCCAGCAGCTTGACGATCCAAGAGACCCAGTACTTC. Translated: CASSLTIQETQYF. The rearrangement uses TRBV5-1 and TRBJ2-5, with D uncertain. In germline, CDR1 is SGHRS, CDR2 YFSETQ. This CDR3 spans 13 amino acids. V was pared by 1 base and J by 1 base, with 5 bases between.

This clonotype was seen ten or more times. V gene TRBV13 combines with J gene TRBJ2-2, with D unresolved. Trimming removed 5 bases at V and 3 bases at J, with 4 bases between. The germline gives CDR1 PRHDT, CDR2 FYEKMQ (reference sequence). The CDR3 extends over 12 amino acids. The DNA of the CDR3 is TGTGCCAGCAGCCATTACACCGGGGAGCTGTTTTTT. Encoded protein: CASSHYTGELFF.

This clonotype occurred a few times. This may be a read error: a much more frequent sequence differs by one nucleotide. The conserved closing phenylalanine or tryptophan is absent in this CDR3, likely reflecting a read error. CDR3 loop: CASSFPSTEAFC. The CDR3 coding sequence is TGTGCCAGCAGTTTCCCAAGTACTGAAGCTTTCTGT. The chain combines TRBV12-3 or TRBV12-4 with TRBJ1-1, with unresolved D. This CDR3 spans 12 amino acids. V was trimmed by 3 bases and J by 5 bases, leaving 7 bases between them.

This clonotype was detected many times. The J gene is TRBJ2-6, the V gene TRBV3-1; D remains ambiguous. Deletions cut 3 bases from V and 1 base from J, with 10 bases between. In germline, CDR1 is LGHDT, CDR2 YNNKEL (reference sequence). The CDR3 is 16 amino acids. For the CDR3, the DNA is TGTGCCAGCAGCCAGAGCCTGGTTTCTGGGGCCAACGTCCTGACTTTC. Amino acid sequence: CASSQSLVSGANVLTF.

This clonotype was observed many times. The chain links TRBV5-4 to TRBJ2-1, with 8 nucleotides matching TRBD2. After removal of 5 bases from V and 9 bases from J, the junction contained 10 bases not matched to a gene. The germline gives CDR1 SGHNT, CDR2 YYREEE (reference sequence). The CDR3 loop spans 14 amino acids. The CDR3 loop reads CASSPPGGPGEQFF. The CDR3 nucleotides read TGTGCCAGCAGTCCACCGGGGGGGCCGGGTGAGCAGTTCTTC. Together with reference TRBV5-4 and TRBJ2-1, the CDR3 gives the full variable domain: ETGVTQSPTHLIKTRGQQVTLRCSSQSGHNTVSWYQQALGQGPQFIFQYYREEENGRGNFPPRFSGLQFPNYSSELNVNALELDDSALYLCASSPPGGPGEQFFGPGTRLTVL.

A note on this clonotype: Its ends do not fully match the called genes, so a read error is possible. The chain recombines TRBV5-8 with TRBJ1-1; D is undetermined. Germline lookup yields CDR1 SGHTS and CDR2 YDEGEE. This CDR3 is built from 12 residues. The CDR3 DNA is TGTGCCAGCAGCCCACTGAACACTGGAGCTTTCTTT. Translation gives CASSPLNTGAFF.

This clonotype showed up many times. The chain carries TRBV20-1 and TRBJ2-3, with TRBD1 as a possible D gene (5 bases). Trimming left V 5 bases short and J 0 bases short, with 15 bases between. The germline V gene encodes CDR1 DFQATT and CDR2 SNEGSKA (reference sequence). This CDR3 has 15 residues. In DNA, the CDR3 is TGCAGTGCTTGTGGGGCGTACCCTAGCACAGATACGCAGTATTTT. Amino acid sequence: CSACGAYPSTDTQYF.

The gene calls are TRBV7-9 and TRBJ2-1; D not certain. The CDR3 has 15 residues. Trimming removed 5 bases from V and 8 bases from J, with 19 bases in between. Germline CDR1 is SEHNR and CDR2 is FQNEAQ (reference sequence). CDR3 nucleotides: TGTGCCAGCAGCCCAACCCTCTCATTGGTCGATGAGCAGTTCTTC. It codes for CASSPTLSLVDEQFF. Full variable domain (missing parts from reference TRBV7-9 and TRBJ2-1): DTGVSQNPRHKITKRGQNVTFRCDPISEHNRLYWYRQTLGQGPEFLTYFQNEAQLEKSRLLSDRFSAERPKGSFSTLEIQRTEQGDSAMYLCASSPTLSLVDEQFFGPGTRLTVL.

This clonotype was detected ten times or more. The genes are TRBV6-6 and TRBJ2-2; D call uncertain. Germline V gene lookup returns CDR1 MNHNY and CDR2 SVGAGI (reference sequence). Trimming left V 2 bases short and J 7 bases short, with 5 bases between. The CDR3 length is 12 residues. The CDR3 region is CASSYDIGELFF. The CDR3 DNA is TGTGCCAGCAGTTACGATATCGGGGAGCTGTTTTTT.

A few counts support this clonotype. A much larger clone is a single base away; this may be a read error. For the CDR3, the DNA is TGTGCCACCAGCAGAGGACAGGGTGGTTATAATTCACCCCTCAACTTT. Amino acids: CATSRGQGGYNSPLNF. V usage is TRBV15 and J usage is TRBJ1-6; 7 nucleotides agree with TRBD1. The CDR3 covers 16 residues. Germline assignment: CDR1 LNHNV and CDR2 YYDKDF (reference sequence).

The rearrangement links TRBV5-6 to TRBJ1-5; D is unclear. This CDR3 is 14 amino acids long. V lost 2 bases and J 3 bases, leaving 9 bases between the germline ends. Germline loops: CDR1 SGHDT, CDR2 YYEEEE. Written as DNA, the CDR3 is TGTGCCAGCAGCTTAATCGGTCTCAATCAGCCCCAGCATTTT. It specifies CASSLIGLNQPQHF.